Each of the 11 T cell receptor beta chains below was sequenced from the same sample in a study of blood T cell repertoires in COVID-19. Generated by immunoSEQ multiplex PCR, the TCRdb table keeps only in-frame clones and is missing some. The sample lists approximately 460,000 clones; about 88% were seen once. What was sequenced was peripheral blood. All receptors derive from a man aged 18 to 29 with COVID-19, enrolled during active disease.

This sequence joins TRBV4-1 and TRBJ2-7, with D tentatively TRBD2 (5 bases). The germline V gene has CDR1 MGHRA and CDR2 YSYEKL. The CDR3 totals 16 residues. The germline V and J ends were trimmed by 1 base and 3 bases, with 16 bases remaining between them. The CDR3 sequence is CASSQVVGNPYYEQYF. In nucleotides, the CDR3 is TGCGCCAGCAGCCAAGTAGTCGGGAACCCATACTACGAGCAGTACTTC.

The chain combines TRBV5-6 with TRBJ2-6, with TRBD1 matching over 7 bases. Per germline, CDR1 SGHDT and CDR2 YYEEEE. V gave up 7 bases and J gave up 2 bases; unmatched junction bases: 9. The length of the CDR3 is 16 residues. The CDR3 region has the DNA TGTGCCAGCCGGACAGGTGGGTTACCTGGGGCCAACGTCCTGACTTTC. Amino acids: CASRTGGLPGANVLTF.

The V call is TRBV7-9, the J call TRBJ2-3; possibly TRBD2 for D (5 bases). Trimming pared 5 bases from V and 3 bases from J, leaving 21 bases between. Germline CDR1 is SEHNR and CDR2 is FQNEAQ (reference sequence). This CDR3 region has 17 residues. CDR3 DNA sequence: TGTGCCAGCAGCCAGACTCAGAGAGGGCCGGGGACAGATACGCAGTATTTT. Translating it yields CASSQTQRGPGTDTQYF.

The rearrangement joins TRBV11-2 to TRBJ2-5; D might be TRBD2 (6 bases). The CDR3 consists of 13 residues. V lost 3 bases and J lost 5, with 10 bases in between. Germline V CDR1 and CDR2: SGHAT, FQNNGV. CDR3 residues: CASSFWGTETQYF. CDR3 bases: TGTGCCAGCAGCTTTTGGGGGACTGAGACCCAGTACTTC.

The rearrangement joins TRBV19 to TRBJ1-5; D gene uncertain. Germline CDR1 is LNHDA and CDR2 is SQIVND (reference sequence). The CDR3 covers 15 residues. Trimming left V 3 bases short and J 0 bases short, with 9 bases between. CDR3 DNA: TGTGCCAGTAGTATGAGGGCTGTTAGCAATCAGCCCCAGCATTTT. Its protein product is CASSMRAVSNQPQHF.

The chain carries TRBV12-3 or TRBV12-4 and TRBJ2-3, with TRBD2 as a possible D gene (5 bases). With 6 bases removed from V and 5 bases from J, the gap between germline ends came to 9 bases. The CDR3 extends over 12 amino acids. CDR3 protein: CASSRGGDTQYF. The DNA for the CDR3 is TGTGCCAGCAGCCGAGGAGGAGATACGCAGTATTTT.

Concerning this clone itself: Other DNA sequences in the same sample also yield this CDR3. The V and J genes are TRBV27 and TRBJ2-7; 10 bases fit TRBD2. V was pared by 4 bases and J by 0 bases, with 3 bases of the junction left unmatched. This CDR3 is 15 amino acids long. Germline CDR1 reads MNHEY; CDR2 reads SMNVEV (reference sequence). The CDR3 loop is CASSSTSGTSYEQYF. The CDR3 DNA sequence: TGTGCCAGCAGTTCAACTAGCGGGACCTCCTACGAGCAGTACTTC.

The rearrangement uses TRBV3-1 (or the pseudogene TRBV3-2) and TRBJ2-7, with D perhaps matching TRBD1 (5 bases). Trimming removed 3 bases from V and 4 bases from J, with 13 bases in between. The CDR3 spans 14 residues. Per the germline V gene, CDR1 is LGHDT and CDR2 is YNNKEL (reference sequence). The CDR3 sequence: CASSQGWGLYEQYF. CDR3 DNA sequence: TGTGCCAGCAGCCAGGGGTGGGGCCTTTACGAGCAGTACTTC.

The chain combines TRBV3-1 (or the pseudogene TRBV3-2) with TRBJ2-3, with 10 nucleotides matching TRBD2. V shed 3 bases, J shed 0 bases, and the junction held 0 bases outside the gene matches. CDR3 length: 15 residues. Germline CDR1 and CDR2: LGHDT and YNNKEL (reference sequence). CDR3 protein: CASSQTSGSTDTQYF. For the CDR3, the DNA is TGTGCCAGCAGCCAGACTAGCGGGAGCACAGATACGCAGTATTTT.

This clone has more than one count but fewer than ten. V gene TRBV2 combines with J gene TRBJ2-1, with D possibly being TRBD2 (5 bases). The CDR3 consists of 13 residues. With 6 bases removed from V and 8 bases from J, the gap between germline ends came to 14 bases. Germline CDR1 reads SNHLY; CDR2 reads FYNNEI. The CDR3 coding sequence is TGTGCCAGCAGCGTCTCGATGGAGGATGAGCAGTTCTTC. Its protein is CASSVSMEDEQFF.

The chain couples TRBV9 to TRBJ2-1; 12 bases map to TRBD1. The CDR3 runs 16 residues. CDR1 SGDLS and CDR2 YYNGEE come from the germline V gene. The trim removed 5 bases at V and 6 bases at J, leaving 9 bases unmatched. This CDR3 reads CASSRTGTGGLNEQFF. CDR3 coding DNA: TGTGCCAGCAGTCGTACCGGGACAGGGGGCCTCAATGAGCAGTTCTTC.